A single sample is the source of the 32 T cell receptor beta chains below, sequenced in a study of T cells in Graves' hyperthyroidism and ophthalmopathy. Regions amplified from RNA transcripts were the TCR beta CDR3 regions. HTBI primers were the set used in a first-round RT-PCR of the TCR CDR3. MiXCR, run by TCRdb on the multiplex PCR reads, gives a single entry per CDR3 protein. The sample lists approximately 870,000 distinct CDR3 sequences; approximately 40% were seen once. The sample taken for sequencing was blood. The source is a man between 18 and 35 years old with Graves' hyperthyroidism.

V gene TRBV5-1 combines with J gene TRBJ2-6; D may be TRBD1 or TRBD2 (6 bases each). The CDR3 totals 17 residues. Trimming cost V 3 bases and J 2 bases, with 15 bases left between them. The germline gives CDR1 SGHRS, CDR2 YFSETQ. The CDR3 DNA follows: TGCGCCAGCAGCTCCCCTGGGGGGCGGCCTGGGGCCAACGTCCTGACTTTC. It yields the protein CASSSPGGRPGANVLTF.

This clonotype was counted a few times. V and J are TRBV6-5 and TRBJ2-5, with no clear D. Germline V CDR1 and CDR2: MNHEY, SVGAGI. Trimming removed 6 bases at V and 5 bases at J, with 13 bases between. This CDR3 contains 13 residues. CDR3 in amino acids: CASSQEDGETQYF. The CDR3 nucleotides are TGTGCCAGCAGCCAAGAAGATGGGGAGACCCAGTACTTC.

V usage is TRBV29-1 and J usage is TRBJ1-2; 9 bases are shared with TRBD1. This CDR3 is 13 amino acids long. The ends lost 3 bases at V and 6 bases at J; junction bases unmatched: 5. The germline gives CDR1 SQVTM, CDR2 ANQGSEA. For the CDR3, the DNA is TGCAGCGTTGAGGACGGGACAGGGAATGGCTACACCTTC. Its translation is CSVEDGTGNGYTF.

J is TRBJ1-2 and V is TRBV12-3 or TRBV12-4; D remains ambiguous. The CDR3 loop spans 12 amino acids. CDR3 residues: CASGSRIYGYTF. The CDR3 coding sequence is TGTGCTAGTGGTTCCCGTATCTATGGCTACACCTTC.

The rearrangement joins TRBV4-1 to TRBJ1-2, with 7 nucleotides matching TRBD1. V trimming: 4 bases; J trimming: 7 bases; junction bases outside the gene matches: 12. From germline, CDR1 is MGHRA and CDR2 YSYEKL. The CDR3 runs to 15 residues. The CDR3 DNA reads as TGCGCCAGCAGCCGGAGTCTCGACAGGGAAGGTGGCTACACCTTC. As protein: CASSRSLDREGGYTF.

This clonotype was counted many times. The rearrangement joins TRBV19 to TRBJ1-5; D possibly corresponds to TRBD1 (6 bases). This CDR3 spans 15 amino acids. Per the germline V gene, CDR1 is LNHDA and CDR2 is SQIVND (reference sequence). The V and J ends lost 4 bases and 0 bases respectively, with 10 bases between them. The CDR3 is CASSRGQDSNQPQHF. The CDR3 DNA follows: TGTGCCAGTAGTAGGGGACAAGATAGCAATCAGCCCCAGCATTTT.

This clonotype was seen just once. V gene TRBV7-2 combines with J gene TRBJ2-7; TRBD2 matches at 8 bases. Trimming took 0 bases from V and 5 from J; bases not matched to a gene: 6. Germline CDR1 is SGHTA and CDR2 is FQGNSA. The CDR3 length is 15 residues. In nucleotides, the CDR3 is TGTGCCAGCAGCTTAGCGTTAGCGGGATCCCACGAGCAGTACTTC. Protein: CASSLALAGSHEQYF. The full variable domain, completed using reference TRBV7-2 and TRBJ2-7, is GAGVSQSPSNKVTEKGKDVELRCDPISGHTALYWYRQSLGQGLEFLIYFQGNSAPDKSGLPSDRFSAERTGGSVSTLTIQRTQQEDSAVYLCASSLALAGSHEQYFGPGTRLTVT.

This rearrangement joins TRBV12-3 or TRBV12-4 to TRBJ2-7, with 14 positions matching TRBD2. The CDR3 runs to 15 residues. J lost 9 bases, V lost 3 bases, and 7 bases had no gene match. The CDR3 region has the DNA TGTGCCAGCAGTTTTGGTGGGACTAGCGGGAGAGTGCAGTACTTC. It specifies CASSFGGTSGRVQYF.

Remarks on this clonotype: Possible read error: a much larger clone is one base away. J is TRBJ1-5 and V is TRBV19; D gene unclear. The CDR3 is made up of 16 amino acids. Trimming removed 1 base from V and 6 bases from J, with 16 bases in between. Germline V gene lookup returns CDR1 LNHDA and CDR2 SQIVND (reference sequence). The CDR3 protein is CASSIVLHSLPQPQHF. In DNA, the CDR3 is TGTGCCAGTAGTATAGTCCTCCACAGCCTACCTCAGCCCCAGCATTTT.

This clonotype appeared many times. The genes are TRBV20-1 and TRBJ2-7; D not resolved. The ends were cut back, 3 bases at V and 4 bases at J, with 10 bases in the middle. The CDR3 is 12 amino acids. Germline loops: CDR1 DFQATT, CDR2 SNEGSKA (reference sequence). CDR3 nucleotides: TGCAGTGCTAGTGCCGGGTCGTACGAGCAGTACTTC. It is translated as CSASAGSYEQYF.

This clonotype was found many times. The chain couples TRBV24-1 to TRBJ2-5; possibly TRBD1 for D (5 bases). Germline V gene data show CDR1 as KGHDR and CDR2 as SFDVKD. The CDR3 consists of 17 residues. Trimming removed 2 bases from V and 1 base from J, with 16 bases in between. The DNA of the CDR3 is TGTGCCACCAGTGATTGGCCCCGACAGCCGTCCCAAGAGACCCAGTACTTC. Translation: CATSDWPRQPSQETQYF.

This clonotype was detected only a few times. The chain joins TRBV7-6 to TRBJ2-2; D gene unclear. Deletions cut 4 bases from V and 6 bases from J, with 15 bases between. Germline V lookup: CDR1 SGHVS, CDR2 FNYEAQ. The CDR3 loop spans 15 amino acids. The CDR3 loop is CASSYDERASGELFF. The CDR3, as DNA: TGTGCCAGCAGCTACGACGAAAGGGCGTCCGGGGAGCTGTTTTTT. Complete variable domain (other parts from reference TRBV7-6 and TRBJ2-2): GAGVSQSPRYKVTKRGQDVALRCDPISGHVSLYWYRQALGQGPEFLTYFNYEAQQDKSGLPNDRFSAERPEGSISTLTIQRTEQRDSAMYRCASSYDERASGELFFGEGSRLTVL.

The chain is built from TRBV7-3 and TRBJ2-7, with D perhaps TRBD2 (5 bases). The CDR3 extends over 15 amino acids. Germline V gene lookup returns CDR1 SGHTA and CDR2 FQGTGA. Trimming took 2 bases from V and 5 from J, leaving 16 bases between them. This CDR3 reads CASSLWPAAGDEQYF. The CDR3 DNA is TGTGCCAGCAGCTTATGGCCCGCGGCGGGCGACGAGCAGTACTTC. Variable domain in full (rest from reference TRBV7-3 and TRBJ2-7): GAGVSQTPSNKVTEKGKYVELRCDPISGHTALYWYRQSLGQGPEFLIYFQGTGAADDSGLPNDRFFAVRPEGSVSTLKIQRTERGDSAVYLCASSLWPAAGDEQYFGPGTRLTVT.

The V and J genes are TRBV5-5 and TRBJ2-5; a possible D gene is TRBD1 (5 bases). The CDR3 is 14 amino acids. CDR1 is SGHKS, CDR2 YYEKEE, per germline (reference sequence). Between the trimmed V and J ends, which lost 5 bases and 5 bases, there was a span of 16 bases. DNA of the CDR3: TGTGCCAGCAGTTTTTGGGGCCCCGGGGAGACCCAGTACTTC. This codes for CASSFWGPGETQYF.

This clonotype was observed at least ten times. The rearrangement joins TRBV2 to TRBJ2-5; D ambiguous. Trimming removed 6 bases at V and 3 bases at J, with 23 bases between. The CDR3 has 17 residues. The germline gives CDR1 SNHLY, CDR2 FYNNEI. CDR3 in amino acids: CASRSLLGMGGEETQYF. DNA for the CDR3: TGTGCCAGCAGATCGCTCCTAGGGATGGGCGGAGAAGAGACCCAGTACTTC.

This clonotype appeared a few times. The V and J genes are TRBV4-2 and TRBJ2-7, with 7 bases fitting TRBD1. The CDR3 spans 16 residues. Germline assignment: CDR1 LGHNA and CDR2 YNFKEQ. V gave up 0 bases and J gave up 0 bases; unmatched junction bases: 5. The chain's CDR3 is CASSQDRGQTSYEQYF. CDR3 bases: TGTGCCAGCAGCCAAGATCGGGGACAGACCTCCTACGAGCAGTACTTC.

This clonotype has a count of ten or more. The chain joins TRBV19 to TRBJ1-5; D is perhaps TRBD1 (5 bases). V shed 5 bases and J shed 7 bases, with 9 bases lying between them. CDR1 and CDR2 from the germline V gene are LNHDA and SQIVND (reference sequence). The CDR3 runs 12 residues. DNA for the CDR3: TGTGCCAGTAGTGGTTGGGACCAGCCCCAGCATTTT. Protein product: CASSGWDQPQHF.

This chain links TRBV28 with TRBJ2-7, with D maybe TRBD1 (5 bases). V was trimmed by 3 bases and J by 6 bases, leaving 12 bases between them. The CDR3 is 13 amino acids. The germline CDR1 and CDR2 sequences are MDHEN and SYDVKM. For the CDR3, the DNA is TGTGCCAGCAGTTTGCCAGGGTCAGGCGAGCAGTACTTC. Amino acids: CASSLPGSGEQYF.

The chain couples TRBV20-1 to TRBJ2-7; 10 bases match TRBD2. CDR1 is DFQATT, CDR2 SNEGSKA, per germline (reference sequence). V dropped 6 bases and J dropped 2; count of bases not matched to a gene: 7. CDR3 length: 14 residues. The CDR3 loop is CSAHPGLATYEQYF. The CDR3 coding sequence is TGCAGTGCCCATCCGGGACTAGCGACCTACGAGCAGTACTTC.

The J gene is TRBJ2-7, the V gene TRBV7-9, with D possibly TRBD2 on 5 matching bases. Germline V gives CDR1 SEHNR, CDR2 FQNEAQ (reference sequence). Trimming shortened V by 3 bases and J by 3 bases, and 12 bases separated the two germline ends. CDR3 length: 14 residues. The CDR3 DNA is TGTGCCAGCAGCTTCGGCCGACGGGACTACGAGCAGTACTTC. Protein product: CASSFGRRDYEQYF. Supplemented by reference TRBV7-9 and TRBJ2-7, the full variable domain reads DTGVSQNPRHKITKRGQNVTFRCDPISEHNRLYWYRQTLGQGPEFLTYFQNEAQLEKSRLLSDRFSAERPKGSFSTLEIQRTEQGDSAMYLCASSFGRRDYEQYFGPGTRLTVT.

The chain links TRBV6-5 to TRBJ2-2; TRBD1 agrees at 9 bases. The CDR3 covers 15 residues. Per germline, CDR1 MNHEY and CDR2 SVGAGI. J was trimmed by 6 bases and V by 4 bases; bases with no gene match: 6. This CDR3 reads CASSLWTGDPGELFF. The CDR3 nucleotides are TGTGCCAGCAGTTTGTGGACAGGGGACCCCGGGGAGCTGTTTTTT.

This rearrangement joins TRBV6-6 to TRBJ1-5; D gene ambiguous. Germline V gives CDR1 MNHNY, CDR2 SVGAGI (reference sequence). The CDR3 runs to 12 residues. Trimming removed 3 bases at V and 6 bases at J, with 6 bases between. This CDR3 reads CASSYAGQPQHF. The CDR3 nucleotides are TGTGCCAGCAGTTATGCGGGTCAGCCCCAGCATTTT.

There are a few counts of this clonotype. One end of the junction does not line up with germline, which may come from a read error. The chain recombines TRBV7-7 with TRBJ2-7; TRBD2 might be the D (5 bases). This CDR3 is built from 15 residues. Per the germline V gene, CDR1 is SSHAT and CDR2 is FNYEAQ (reference sequence). CDR3 nucleotide sequence: TGTGCTAGCAGCTTAGCGCATGGGGTATCCTACGAGCAGTACTTC. It specifies CASSLAHGVSYEQYF.

This chain joins TRBV2 and TRBJ1-1; unclear D gene. Germline CDR1 SNHLY, CDR2 FYNNEI. The V end was cut by 3 bases, the J end by 2 bases, with 16 bases between. The CDR3 length is 16 residues. CDR3 DNA sequence: TGTGCCAGCAGTGAGGAACGGCGACGCCTCAACACTGAAGCTTTCTTT. Protein product: CASSEERRRLNTEAFF.

V is TRBV20-1 and J is TRBJ2-7; D is unresolved. CDR1 is DFQATT, CDR2 SNEGSKA, per germline (reference sequence). Trimming pared 7 bases from V and 2 bases from J, leaving 18 bases between. The CDR3 is 14 residues long. CDR3 protein: CSVRTSIFPYEQYF. In nucleotides, the CDR3 is TGCAGTGTACGTACCAGCATCTTTCCCTACGAGCAGTACTTC.

The chain is built from TRBV7-2 and TRBJ1-2, with D unresolved. The CDR3 extends over 13 amino acids. Per germline, CDR1 SGHTA and CDR2 FQGNSA. Trimming pared 7 bases from V and 2 bases from J, leaving 11 bases between. The CDR3 spells CASNQQQNYGYTF. CDR3 DNA: TGTGCCAGCAACCAACAGCAGAACTATGGCTACACCTTC.

DNA of the CDR3: TGTGCCAGCAGTTACTCGACAGGGTCGAAAGGATCACCCCTCCACTTT. Translated: CASSYSTGSKGSPLHF. The chain carries TRBV6-5 and TRBJ1-6; 7 bases line up with TRBD1. The CDR3 is made up of 16 amino acids. Trimming cost V 0 bases and J 10 bases; bases outside gene matches: 9. Germline loops: CDR1 MNHEY, CDR2 SVGAGI.

The chain joins TRBV5-1 to TRBJ1-1; D might be TRBD1 (6 bases). V was shortened by 6 bases and J by 4 bases, with 19 bases between the two germline ends. There are 15 residues in the CDR3. The germline V gene has CDR1 SGHRS and CDR2 YFSETQ. CDR3 residues: CASTRTAGSSTEAFF. CDR3 bases: TGCGCCAGCACCCGGACAGCTGGTAGTTCCACTGAAGCTTTCTTT.

The rearrangement links TRBV7-9 to TRBJ1-2, with no clear D. Germline CDR1 and CDR2: SEHNR and FQNEAQ (reference sequence). V was clipped by 2 bases and J by 4 bases, with 11 bases between them. CDR3 size: 14 residues. This CDR3 reads CASSLIREIYGYTF. DNA for the CDR3: TGTGCCAGCAGCTTAATCCGGGAGATCTATGGCTACACCTTC.

This clonotype was seen at least ten times. This chain connects TRBV10-3 to TRBJ2-7; TRBD1 matches 7 bases. V shed 0 bases and J 5 bases; nucleotides not matched to a gene: 7. The CDR3 is 15 residues long. Germline lookup yields CDR1 ENHRY and CDR2 SYGVKD. The CDR3 sequence is CAISESGTAADEQYF. As DNA, the CDR3 is TGTGCCATCAGTGAGTCTGGGACAGCCGCCGACGAGCAGTACTTC.

The chain combines TRBV10-3 with TRBJ2-6; the D is unclear. CDR1 and CDR2 (germline): ENHRY, SYGVKD. V was shortened by 7 bases and J by 0 bases, with 13 bases between the two germline ends. The CDR3 is made up of 16 amino acids. Here the CDR3 DNA reads TGTGCCATCACCCCCTTTGCCCGCTCTGGGGCCAACGTCCTGACTTTC. Translating gives CAITPFARSGANVLTF.

The chain employs TRBV7-2 and TRBJ1-1, with D possibly being TRBD1 (5 bases). The CDR3 extends over 14 amino acids. V was pared by 5 bases and J by 2 bases, with 12 bases between. Germline CDR1 is SGHTA and CDR2 is FQGNSA. The CDR3 here is CASSMTAINTEAFF. The CDR3 DNA sequence: TGTGCCAGCAGCATGACAGCAATTAACACTGAAGCTTTCTTT.